The 23 T cell receptor beta chains below come from one sample, sequenced in a study of T cells expressing NK-cell markers (dated by TCRdb to 2019 to 2021). Library creation used 5' RACE. TCRdb shows the sequencer as Illumina HiSeq 2000. TCRdb reprocessed the reads and assigns one entry to each CDR3 protein sequence, leaving out DNA. This specimen's table enumerates 550,000 or so distinct CDR3 sequences. The top ten clones comprise around 3.3% of the sample. Sequenced: blood T cells: a sorted CD56 or NKG2C T cell subset, CD4+ or CD8+ T cells, or bulk PBMC T cells (not recorded which). Receptors originate from a man aged 18 to 30 in good health. Donor details come from another sample of the same person, matched by shared clones.

This chain connects TRBV6-1 to TRBJ2-1; TCRdb reports TRBD2, a call that lacks DNA to check it against. The germline gives CDR1 MNHNS, CDR2 SASEGT. The CDR3 has 14 residues. CDR3: CASSEAHTSMPQFF.

The V call is TRBV6-5, the J call TRBJ2-7. The CDR3 runs 12 residues. From germline, CDR1 is MNHEY and CDR2 SVGAGI. This CDR3 reads CASLSPTYEQYF.

This chain connects TRBV11-2 to TRBJ2-7; TCRdb names TRBD2, which stays unverified in the absence of DNA. The CDR3 spans 16 residues. Germline CDR1 reads SGHAT; CDR2 reads FQNNGV. The CDR3 protein is CASSLDLAGLAGKQYF. The full variable domain, its missing parts supplied by reference TRBV11-2 and TRBJ2-7, is EAGVAQSPRYKIIEKRQSVAFWCNPISGHATLYWYQQILGQGPKLLIQFQNNGVVDDSQLPKDRFSAERLKGVDSTLKIQPAKLEDSAVYLCASSLDLAGLAGKQYFGPGTRLTVT.

The chain joins TRBV10-3 to TRBJ1-1; TCRdb reports TRBD1, a call that lacks DNA to check it against. Looked up from germline, CDR1 is ENHRY and CDR2 is SYGVKD. This CDR3 has 12 residues. This chain's CDR3 is CAIRADSTEAFF.

This CDR3 is CASSQGKWLYEQYF. V is TRBV4-3 and J is TRBJ2-7. CDR1 and CDR2 (germline): LGHNA, YSLEER. The CDR3 totals 14 residues.

V is TRBV3-1 and J is TRBJ2-3. The CDR3 is 14 amino acids. Germline CDR1 reads LGHDT; CDR2 reads YNNKEL (reference sequence). The chain's CDR3 is CASSQDVRPDTQYF.

This sequence joins TRBV7-2 and TRBJ2-6; there is no DNA to check the TCRdb D call of TRBD1. In germline, CDR1 is SGHTA, CDR2 FQGNSA. The CDR3 spans 17 residues. Here the CDR3 reads CASSGTGFSFGANVLTF.

This chain links TRBV7-9 with TRBJ2-5; TCRdb calls TRBD1, which cannot be checked without DNA. Per the germline V gene, CDR1 is SEHNR and CDR2 is FQNEAQ (reference sequence). The CDR3 has 14 amino acids. The CDR3 loop reads CASSRAGAWETQYF.

The chain is built from TRBV11-2 and TRBJ2-5; TCRdb's assignment of TRBD1 cannot be checked, as there is no DNA. The CDR3 runs 15 residues. The V gene's germline CDR1 is SGHAT and CDR2 FQNNGV. CDR3 loop: CASSPQVSDSETQYF.

This sequence joins TRBV29-1 and TRBJ2-7; checking the TCRdb D call of TRBD2 is not possible without DNA. Per the germline V gene, CDR1 is SQVTM and CDR2 is ANQGSEA. The CDR3 is made up of 11 amino acids. The CDR3 is CSGGGGHEQYF.

Here the CDR3 reads CAGSYGAVVNTEAFF. J is TRBJ1-1 and V is TRBV30; TCRdb reports TRBD1, a call that lacks DNA to check it against. Germline V CDR1 and CDR2: GTSNPN, SVGIG (reference sequence). The length of the CDR3 is 15 residues.

V gene TRBV30 combines with J gene TRBJ1-5. There are 14 residues in the CDR3. Germline V gene sequence: CDR1 GTSNPN, CDR2 SVGIG (reference sequence). CDR3 region: CAWSPRLSNQPQHF.

CDR3 sequence reads: CASSRHGRQGPSYEQYF. This chain joins TRBV6-1 and TRBJ2-7; there is no DNA to check the TCRdb D call of TRBD1. Germline CDR1 MNHNS, CDR2 SASEGT. The CDR3 contains 17 residues.

The CDR3 region is CASSPGLAGGPSYNEQFF. This chain links TRBV28 with TRBJ2-1; checking the TCRdb D call of TRBD2 is not possible without DNA. CDR1 is MDHEN and CDR2 is SYDVKM in the germline V gene. This CDR3 is 18 amino acids long.

The gene calls are TRBV5-1 and TRBJ1-4; TCRdb picks TRBD1, but there is no DNA to check that call. This CDR3 spans 15 amino acids. Germline V CDR1 and CDR2: SGHRS, YFSETQ. CDR3 region: CASSAHRAGNEKLFF.

The chain combines TRBV7-8 with TRBJ2-3; lacking DNA, the TRBD2 call made by TCRdb goes unchecked. This CDR3 spans 16 amino acids. CDR1 and CDR2 (germline): SGHVS, FQNEAQ. This CDR3 is CASSPIIAGGTDTQYF.

The CDR3 sequence: CSAPGRGNKNIQYF. The chain couples TRBV20-1 to TRBJ2-4; TCRdb names TRBD1, which stays unverified in the absence of DNA. The CDR3 consists of 14 residues. Per the germline V gene, CDR1 is DFQATT and CDR2 is SNEGSKA (reference sequence).

The CDR3 protein is CASRSEVPGELFF. The chain employs TRBV5-1 and TRBJ2-2. Germline V gives CDR1 SGHRS, CDR2 YFSETQ. The CDR3 runs 13 residues.

The chain combines TRBV7-2 with TRBJ2-3; TCRdb indicates TRBD1, and absent DNA this call remains unverified. From germline, CDR1 is SGHTA and CDR2 FQGNSA. This CDR3 comprises 16 residues. The CDR3 protein is CASSLVAGDNADTQYF.

This chain links TRBV7-3 with TRBJ2-7; the D call from TCRdb, TRBD2, cannot be confirmed without DNA. Germline loops: CDR1 SGHTA, CDR2 FQGTGA. There are 15 residues in the CDR3. The chain's CDR3 is CASSLHRAGFDEQYF.

This chain links TRBV28 with TRBJ2-7. The CDR3 has 15 residues. Germline CDR1 is MDHEN and CDR2 is SYDVKM. The CDR3 protein is CASSFMLGRSYEQYF.

The chain is built from TRBV12-3 or TRBV12-4 and TRBJ2-1; TCRdb selects TRBD2, and the lack of DNA leaves this call unchecked. The CDR3 has 16 residues. The CDR3 loop reads CASSSIRLAGRNEQFF.

The gene calls are TRBV29-1 and TRBJ1-4; TCRdb outputs TRBD1, but without DNA this stays unchecked. Germline V gives CDR1 SQVTM, CDR2 ANQGSEA. This CDR3 has 12 residues. The CDR3 reads CSGGEDGEKLFF. The variable domain in full, with the rest retrieved from reference TRBV29-1 and TRBJ1-4, is SAVISQKPSRDICQRGTSLTIQCQVDSQVTMMFWYRQQPGQSLTLIATANQGSEATYESGFVIDKFPISRPNLTFSTLTVSNMSPEDSSIYLCSGGEDGEKLFFGSGTQLSVL.